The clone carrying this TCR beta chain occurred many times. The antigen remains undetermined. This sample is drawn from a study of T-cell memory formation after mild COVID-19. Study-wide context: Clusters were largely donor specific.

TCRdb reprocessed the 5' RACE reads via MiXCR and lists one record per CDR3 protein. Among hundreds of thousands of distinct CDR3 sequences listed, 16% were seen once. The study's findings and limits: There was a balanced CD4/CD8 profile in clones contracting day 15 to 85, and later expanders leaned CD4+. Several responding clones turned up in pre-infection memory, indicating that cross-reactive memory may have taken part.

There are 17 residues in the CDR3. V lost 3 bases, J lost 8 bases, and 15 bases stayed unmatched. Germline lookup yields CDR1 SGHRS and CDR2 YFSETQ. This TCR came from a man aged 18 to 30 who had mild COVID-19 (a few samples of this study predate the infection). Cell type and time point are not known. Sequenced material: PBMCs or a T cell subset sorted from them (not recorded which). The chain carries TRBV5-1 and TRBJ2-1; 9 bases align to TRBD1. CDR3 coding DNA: TGCGCCAGCAGCTCGGGACAGGGTCGGCGGGGGTTGTATGAGCAGTTCTTC. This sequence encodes CASSSGQGRRGLYEQFF.